A selection of T cell receptor beta chains follows, all from one sample in a study of radiotherapy plus CTLA-4 blockade in lung cancer. TCRdb's table, derived via immunoSEQ multiplex PCR, lists solely in-frame clones and lacks some. The profile shows over 40,000 clones, more than 75% of them singletons. Source: peripheral blood, taken from a patient treated with radiotherapy plus ipilimumab. These receptors all stem from a human donor with non-small cell lung cancer who had stable disease on radiotherapy plus ipilimumab. Each CDR3 is given with its conserved first and last residue. D genes are given only for firm matches. Not every row has a clone size; where given, it reads once, few, many or a size class.

CDR3 protein	CDR3 DNA	clone size	J gene	D gene	V gene
CASRLTSGSYEQYF	TGTGCCAGCAGGTTGACTAGCGGGAGCTATGAGCAGTACTTC	NA	TRBJ2-7	TRBD2	TRBV27
CASSRLRDTAYEQYF	TGTGCCAGCAGTCGCCTCCGGGACACCGCCTACGAGCAGTACTTC	few	TRBJ2-7	NA	TRBV4-2
CASSFRGRETQYF	TGTGCCAGCAGCTTCAGGGGTCGGGAGACCCAGTACTTC	few	TRBJ2-5	NA	TRBV5-6
CASSLGGGGTDTQYF	TGTGCCAGCAGCTTGGGGGGAGGGGGCACAGATACGCAGTATTTT	NA	TRBJ2-3	TRBD2	TRBV7-3
CASRISAGETQYF	TGTGCCAGCAGGATTAGCGCGGGAGAGACCCAGTACTTC	NA	TRBJ2-5	NA	TRBV5-4
CASSSYGQTGGLGTGELFF	TGTGCCAGCAGCTCCTACGGTCAAACAGGGGGATTGGGGACCGGGGAGCTGTTTTTT	NA	TRBJ2-2	TRBD1	TRBV7-8
CASSPSGGGSGANVLTF	TGTGCCAGCAGCCCTAGTGGGGGGGGATCCGGGGCCAACGTCCTGACTTTC	NA	TRBJ2-6	TRBD2	TRBV7-2
CASSLLRAGELFF	TGCGCCAGCAGCCTACTACGGGCCGGGGAGCTGTTTTTT	NA	TRBJ2-2	NA	TRBV4-3
CASSFSGSIYEQYF	TGTGCCAGCAGCTTTAGCGGGAGTATCTACGAGCAGTACTTC	NA	TRBJ2-7	TRBD2	TRBV5-4
CASSPSTSTDTQYF	TGTGCCAGCAGCCCAAGCACTAGCACAGATACGCAGTATTTT	NA	TRBJ2-3	NA	TRBV21-1
CASSYTGGSTEAFF	TGTGCCAGCAGTTATACAGGGGGGAGCACTGAAGCTTTCTTT	NA	TRBJ1-1	TRBD1	TRBV28
CASSYGAGGYTF	TGTGCCAGCAGTTACGGGGCCGGGGGCTACACCTTC	NA	TRBJ1-2	NA	TRBV6-5
CATSLEGQAYNEQFF	TGTGCCACCAGCCTCGAGGGCCAGGCGTACAATGAGCAGTTCTTC	NA	TRBJ2-1	NA	TRBV15
CASSQLIVRTGQDYEQYF	TGCGCCAGCAGCCAACTGATAGTAAGGACAGGGCAGGATTACGAGCAGTACTTC	medium-sized	TRBJ2-7	TRBD1	TRBV4-1
CAWTGGDRPYGYTF	TGTGCCTGGACAGGGGGAGATCGTCCTTATGGCTACACCTTC	once	TRBJ1-2	TRBD1	TRBV30
CASSEYSSGYSSYNEQFF	TGTGCCAGCAGTGAGTATTCTAGCGGGTACAGCTCCTACAATGAGCAGTTCTTC	NA	TRBJ2-1	TRBD2	TRBV6-1
CASSLEAPSGFFRNEQFF	TGTGCCAGCAGCTTAGAGGCCCCTAGCGGCTTCTTCCGCAATGAGCAGTTCTTC	NA	TRBJ2-1	TRBD2	TRBV7-6
CASSQDPSGRTGELFF	TGCGCCAGCAGCCAAGATCCTAGCGGAAGGACCGGGGAGCTGTTTTTT	medium-sized	TRBJ2-2	TRBD2	TRBV4-3
CASSQDGTAYEKLFF	TGCGCCAGCAGCCAAGATGGGACAGCCTACGAAAAACTGTTTTTT	NA	TRBJ1-4	TRBD1	TRBV4-3
CASSISGRAETQYF	TGTGCCAGCAGCATTAGCGGGAGAGCTGAGACCCAGTACTTC	NA	TRBJ2-5	TRBD2	TRBV9
CASSVLSGQETQYF	TGTGCCAGCAGCGTTTTGAGCGGGCAAGAGACCCAGTACTTC	NA	TRBJ2-5	NA	TRBV9
CASRSRGPSTGELFF	TGCGCCAGCAGATCCAGGGGGCCAAGCACCGGGGAGCTGTTTTTT	NA	TRBJ2-2	TRBD1	TRBV5-1
CASSLATALGQPQHF	TGTGCCAGCAGCTTAGCCACAGCTTTAGGTCAGCCCCAGCATTTT	NA	TRBJ1-5	NA	TRBV7-2